The 12 T cell receptor beta chains given below trace back to one sample, sequenced in a study of vaccination and CD4 T cells after COVID-19. Their recognized antigens are unknown. Once obtained from cultured CD4+ T cells, the DNA was sequenced using the Oncomine TCR Beta short-read assay. TCRdb re-called the PCR reads through MiXCR, storing one row per CDR3 protein. The sample includes 20,000 or so distinct CDR3 sequences, 55% of them seen just once. Treatment defined: approximately nine-day PBMC culture with coronavirus spike peptide pools or control peptides (ViraFEST assay). Material for sequencing was CD4+ T cells from blood, cultured in vitro. The receptors were gathered from a human donor who had recovered from COVID-19.

The chain carries TRBV11-3 and TRBJ2-1, with 11 bases aligning to TRBD2. V was pared by 3 bases and J by 8 bases, with 9 bases of the junction left unmatched. Germline V CDR1 and CDR2: SGHNT, YENEEA. The CDR3 is made up of 16 amino acids. This CDR3 reads CASSFPRLAGKDEQFF. CDR3 DNA sequence: TGTGCCAGCAGCTTCCCCCGACTAGCGGGAAAAGATGAGCAGTTCTTC.

This clonotype has only one observation. The chain combines TRBV12-3 or TRBV12-4 with TRBJ1-5; D remains unclear. V was pared by 5 bases and J by 2 bases, with 10 bases between. The CDR3 runs to 14 residues. The CDR3 nucleotides are TGTGCCAGCAGTCCCCGGATGGGCAATCAGCCCCAGCATTTT. Translated, it gives CASSPRMGNQPQHF.

The J gene is TRBJ2-3, the V gene TRBV11-1; a possible D gene is TRBD2 (5 bases). V was cut by 5 bases and J by 0 bases, with 18 bases left in between. Per germline, CDR1 SGHAT and CDR2 FQDESV (reference sequence). There are 17 residues in the CDR3. CDR3 sequence reads: CASSQARALGSTDTQYF. CDR3 nucleotide sequence: TGTGCCAGCAGCCAGGCGAGGGCCCTCGGGAGCACAGATACGCAGTATTTT.

The rearrangement joins TRBV6-1 to TRBJ2-7, with D perhaps TRBD1 (6 bases). Trimming took 6 bases from V and 7 from J, leaving 22 bases between them. Germline lookup yields CDR1 MNHNS and CDR2 SASEGT. This CDR3 is 15 amino acids long. The chain's CDR3 is CASRPTGNAPGEQYF. The DNA for the CDR3 is TGTGCCAGCAGGCCTACAGGGAACGCCCCGGGGGAGCAGTACTTC.

The V gene is TRBV7-9, the J gene TRBJ2-5, with TRBD1 identical over 12 bases. The CDR3 consists of 17 residues. CDR1 and CDR2 (germline): SEHNR, FQNEAQ (reference sequence). Trimming took 3 bases from V and 2 from J; bases not matched to a gene: 7. CDR3 in amino acids: CASSFRDRGPRQETQYF. The CDR3 bases are TGTGCCAGCAGCTTCCGGGACAGGGGGCCCCGTCAAGAGACCCAGTACTTC.

This clonotype has just a few counts. The chain is built from TRBV27 and TRBJ1-1; D call uncertain. V lost 3 bases and J 7 bases, leaving 12 bases between the germline ends. The CDR3 totals 13 residues. Germline CDR1 is MNHEY and CDR2 is SMNVEV (reference sequence). The CDR3 loop reads CASSFWDRGEAFF. The DNA for the CDR3 is TGTGCCAGCAGTTTCTGGGATCGGGGTGAAGCTTTCTTT.

The chain uses TRBV6-1 and TRBJ2-5; weak D call: TRBD1 (6 bases). The CDR3 is made up of 15 amino acids. CDR1 is MNHNS and CDR2 is SASEGT in the germline V gene. V was cut by 4 bases and J by 4 bases, with 16 bases left in between. The CDR3 is CASSVDRTETETQYF. The CDR3 nucleotides are TGTGCCAGCAGTGTTGACAGGACGGAAACAGAGACCCAGTACTTC.

This chain uses TRBV20-1 with TRBJ1-2; D is uncertain. The ends were cut back, 1 base at V and 7 bases at J, with 13 bases in the middle. Germline assignment: CDR1 DFQATT and CDR2 SNEGSKA (reference sequence). The CDR3 contains 13 residues. This CDR3 is CSARGLGWSGYTF. CDR3 DNA: TGCAGTGCTAGAGGCTTAGGGTGGAGTGGCTACACCTTC.

V gene TRBV2 combines with J gene TRBJ1-6, with TRBD1 identical over 7 bases. V lost 5 bases to trimming and J lost 5 bases; unmatched junction nucleotides: 6. CDR1 is SNHLY and CDR2 is FYNNEI in the germline V gene. The CDR3 contains 15 residues. The CDR3 region is CASSTQGLHNSPLHF. The CDR3 nucleotides are TGTGCCAGCAGTACACAGGGGCTCCATAATTCACCCCTCCACTTT. Together with reference TRBV2 and TRBJ1-6, the CDR3 gives the full variable domain: EPEVTQTPSHQVTQMGQEVILRCVPISNHLYFYWYRQILGQKVEFLVSFYNNEISEKSEIFDDQFSVERPDGSNFTLKIRSTKLEDSAMYFCASSTQGLHNSPLHFGNGTRLTVT.

The chain carries TRBV12-3 or TRBV12-4 and TRBJ2-6; 7 bases map to TRBD1. The CDR3 spans 14 residues. The trim removed 4 bases at V and 12 bases at J, leaving 9 bases unmatched. CDR3 in amino acids: CASSYTQGPSVLTF. In nucleotides, the CDR3 is TGTGCCAGCAGTTATACACAGGGGCCCAGCGTCCTGACTTTC.

This clonotype turned up a few times. The chain is built from TRBV10-3 and TRBJ2-3; the match to TRBD2 covers 11 bases. With 5 bases clipped from V and 5 bases from J, the junction kept 3 bases outside the gene matches. Germline CDR1 reads ENHRY; CDR2 reads SYGVKD. The CDR3 consists of 14 residues. This CDR3 is CAISHSGRGDTQYF. CDR3 DNA sequence: TGTGCCATCAGTCATAGCGGGAGGGGAGATACGCAGTATTTT.

The rearrangement links TRBV7-2 to TRBJ2-5; 9 bases match TRBD2. The CDR3 loop spans 13 amino acids. Looked up from germline, CDR1 is SGHTA and CDR2 is FQGNSA. J was trimmed by 5 bases and V by 7 bases; bases with no gene match: 5. CDR3 sequence reads: CASTKTSGETQYF. CDR3 coding DNA: TGTGCCAGCACCAAGACTAGCGGTGAGACCCAGTACTTC. The full variable domain, with the rest looked up from reference TRBV7-2 and TRBJ2-5, is GAGVSQSPSNKVTEKGKDVELRCDPISGHTALYWYRQSLGQGLEFLIYFQGNSAPDKSGLPSDRFSAERTGGSVSTLTIQRTQQEDSAVYLCASTKTSGETQYFGPGTRLLVL.